The source of this T cell receptor (beta chain) is a study of blood T cell repertoires in COVID-19. Repertoires were generated with immunoSEQ multiplex PCR, while TCRdb's copy carries only in-frame clones and drops some. Among around 470,000 clones listed, less than 95% were seen once. The ends lost 2 bases at V and 7 bases at J; junction bases unmatched: 8. Germline V lookup: CDR1 SGHRS, CDR2 YFSETQ. The CDR3 has 15 residues. The receptor comes from a man aged 18 to 35 who had recovered from COVID-19. Sequenced material: PBMCs or T cells enriched from blood (not recorded which). The chain uses TRBV5-1 and TRBJ2-2; TRBD1 matches 7 bases. The CDR3 loop reads CASSFFDRDYGELFF. The CDR3 nucleotides are TGCGCCAGCAGCTTCTTCGACAGGGATTACGGGGAGCTGTTTTTT.